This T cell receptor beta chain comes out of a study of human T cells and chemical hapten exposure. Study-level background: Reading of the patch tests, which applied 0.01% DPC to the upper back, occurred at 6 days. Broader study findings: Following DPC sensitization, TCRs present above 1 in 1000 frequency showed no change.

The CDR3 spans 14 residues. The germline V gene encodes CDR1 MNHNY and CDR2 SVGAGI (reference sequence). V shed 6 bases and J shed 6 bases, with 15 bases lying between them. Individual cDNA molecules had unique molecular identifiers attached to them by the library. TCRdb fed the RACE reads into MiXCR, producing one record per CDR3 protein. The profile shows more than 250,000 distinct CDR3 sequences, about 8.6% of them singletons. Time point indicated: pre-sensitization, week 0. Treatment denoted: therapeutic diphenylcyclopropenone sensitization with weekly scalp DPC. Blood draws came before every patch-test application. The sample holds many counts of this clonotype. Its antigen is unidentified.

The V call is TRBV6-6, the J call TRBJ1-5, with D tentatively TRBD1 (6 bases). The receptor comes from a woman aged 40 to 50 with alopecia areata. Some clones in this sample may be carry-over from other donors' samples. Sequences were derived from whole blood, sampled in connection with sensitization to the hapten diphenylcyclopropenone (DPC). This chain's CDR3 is CASSRYREGQPQHF. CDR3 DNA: TGTGCCAGCAGCCGGTACAGGGAGGGTCAGCCCCAGCATTTT.